This TCR beta chain was identified during a study of T-cell memory formation after mild COVID-19. This clonotype came up a few times. 5'RACE primed at constant segments yielded TCR alpha and TCR beta cDNA libraries bearing sample barcodes and UMIs. A single record per CDR3 protein comes from TCRdb applying MiXCR to the 5' RACE reads. The table has around 400,000 distinct CDR3 sequences, roughly 26% seen once; the top ten hold roughly 8.9%. Germline loops: CDR1 DFQATT, CDR2 SNEGSKA (reference sequence). This CDR3 is built from 14 residues. V lost 4 bases, J lost 0 bases, and 11 bases lay in between. Specimen: PBMCs or a T cell subset sorted from them (not recorded which). The chain links TRBV20-1 to TRBJ2-3; D call uncertain. The TCR originated in an adult woman who had mild COVID-19 (a few samples of this study predate the infection). Cell type and time point are not known. The CDR3 spells CSAKARRSTDTQYF. The CDR3 bases are TGCAGTGCTAAGGCGAGACGAAGCACAGATACGCAGTATTTT.